The rows below give T cell receptor beta chains drawn from one sample of a study of CD8 T cells in ankylosing spondylitis. Each CDR3 protein gets one entry after TCRdb re-called the 5' RACE reads with MiXCR. Of 750,000 to 850,000 distinct CDR3 sequences listed, approximately 10% are singletons. The sample comprised blood, either unsorted or a sorted T cell fraction (not recorded which). The source of these receptors is a male donor with ankylosing spondylitis. Each CDR3 is given with its conserved first and last residue. D genes are given only for firm matches. Clone size appears in some rows only: once, few, many, or a class for an expanded clone.

j_call v_call d_call clone_size cdr3_nt cdr3_aa
TRBJ2-1 TRBV29-1 . many TGCAGCGTTGAAGGGGGGCCCGGCTCCTACAATGAGCAGTTCTTC CSVEGGPGSYNEQFF
TRBJ1-3 TRBV20-1 . few TGCAGTGCTAGATGGGGTGGAAACACCATATATTTT CSARWGGNTIYF
TRBJ2-1 TRBV20-1 . . TGCAGTGCCCAGGACAGAGCTTACAATGAGCAGTTCTTC CSAQDRAYNEQFF
TRBJ2-7 TRBV20-1 TRBD1 few TGCAGTGCCAAAAGGGGGCTTTCCTACGAGCAGTACTTC CSAKRGLSYEQYF
TRBJ2-3 TRBV5-1 . many TGCGCCAGCAGATTTGCTAGGGACCCAGATACGCAGTATTTT CASRFARDPDTQYF
TRBJ2-5 TRBV20-1 TRBD2 . TGCAGTGCACAAGGGACTAGCGGGATGGTGGGAGAGACCCAGTACTTC CSAQGTSGMVGETQYF
TRBJ2-2 TRBV5-1 TRBD1 . TGCGCCAGCAGCAACAGACAGGGAGACACCGGGGAGCTGTTTTTT CASSNRQGDTGELFF
TRBJ2-3 TRBV25-1 . . TGTGCCTCAGCTCCCGACTCCACAGATACGCAGTATTTT CASAPDSTDTQYF
TRBJ1-5 TRBV20-1 TRBD1 many TGCAGTGCTATCAGAGGGGGCGCGGGCAATCAGCCCCAGCATTTT CSAIRGGAGNQPQHF
TRBJ1-2 TRBV4-1 . once TGCGCCAGCAGCCAGGACGTTAACTATGGCTACACCTTC CASSQDVNYGYTF
TRBJ2-6 TRBV5-1 . . TGCGCCAGCAGTCGGACAGTCTCCTCTGGGGCCAACGTCCTGACTTTC CASSRTVSSGANVLTF
TRBJ1-2 TRBV15 . once TGTGCCACCAGCAGAGTCGGGGGTTGGGGCTACACCTTC CATSRVGGWGYTF
TRBJ2-3 TRBV5-1 . many TGCGCCAGCAGTTCTACTAGTTATACAGATACGCAGTATTTT CASSSTSYTDTQYF
TRBJ1-1 TRBV6-1 . . TGTGCCAGCAGCGCGAGGGGTTACACTGAAGCTTTCTTT CASSARGYTEAFF
TRBJ2-5 TRBV20-1 . many TGCAGTGCCCCCCCCGCTCCCCCCGTCAAAGAGACCCAGTACTTC CSAPPAPPVKETQYF
TRBJ1-5 TRBV27 TRBD1 few TGTGCCAGCAGTCTCACAGGGGGCTCTGCCCAGCATTTT CASSLTGGSAQHF
TRBJ1-2 TRBV20-1 TRBD1 . TGCAGTGCCCAGGGACAGGGGTATGGCTACACCTTC CSAQGQGYGYTF
TRBJ1-3 TRBV29-1 TRBD1 many TGCAGCGTACAGGGGAAGGCCTCTGGAAACACCATATATTTT CSVQGKASGNTIYF
TRBJ1-2 TRBV20-1 . few TGCAGTGCTACCCCATCGGGAGGCTTTCCTGGCTACACCTTC CSATPSGGFPGYTF
TRBJ2-1 TRBV20-1 TRBD2 few TGCAGTGCCCCGCCCCGGGGAGGGGAGGGCCTTGGTGAGCAGTTCTTC CSAPPRGGEGLGEQFF
TRBJ2-1 TRBV7-2 . many TGTGCCAGCAGCTTAACCAGGGCAAATAGTGAGCAGTTCTTC CASSLTRANSEQFF
TRBJ1-4 TRBV6-5 . few TGTGCCAGCAGTTACGCGACCCTCGAAAAACTGTTTTTT CASSYATLEKLFF
TRBJ1-1 TRBV5-5 . few TGTGCCAGCAGTTTTGCCCCCCGCATACAGGCGGACGGTGAAGCTTTCTTT CASSFAPRIQADGEAFF
TRBJ2-7 TRBV20-1 . many TGCAGTGTGAGGACTGACGGTCACGAGCAGTACTTC CSVRTDGHEQYF